This entry concerns a single T cell receptor (beta chain). Its antigen remains unidentified. The data stem from a study of cytomegalovirus exposure and HLA in healthy donors. The study's findings and limits: Looking again later, the authors saw that most CMV-associated TCR beta chains seemed HLA-restricted. Researchers catalogued around 150 TCR beta chains as cytomegalovirus-associated. Despite most TCR sequences being rare, some public TCRs occurred in many donors.

A multiplex PCR was run with 60 Vbeta primers and 13 Jbeta primers. TCRdb's copy holds only in-frame clones and misses some; the assay was immunoSEQ multiplex PCR. The profile covers some 100,000 clones, with around three quarters appearing a single time and approximately 4.1% taken by the ten largest. The CDR3 is made up of 14 amino acids. Germline V CDR1 and CDR2: SGHRS, YFSETQ. V shed 1 base and J shed 1 base, with 5 bases lying between them. The chain recombines TRBV5-1 with TRBJ2-2; D not certain. This sequence was found in a female donor in good health and CMV-seropositive. The sample taken for sequencing was PBMCs. The CDR3 spells CASSLSGNTGELFF. CDR3 coding DNA: TGCGCCAGCAGCTTGTCAGGGAACACCGGGGAGCTGTTTTTT.